These T cell receptor beta chains were read from a single sample in a study of radiation and T cells in renal cell carcinoma. Sequenced by immunoSEQ multiplex PCR; TCRdb stores in-frame clones only, minus some. The table records around 100,000 clones, roughly 84% of them present only once. Sequencing was performed on blood, taken from a patient whose treatment included radiotherapy and nephrectomy. These receptors were collected from a man aged 55-75 years with renal cell carcinoma. CDR3s include the opening cysteine and the closing phenylalanine or tryptophan. D genes are given only for firm matches. Where a row states a size, it is once, few, many or the class of an expanded clone; other rows omit it.

v_gene	abundance	j_gene	d_gene	CDR3nt	CDR3aa
TRBV2	few	TRBJ1-2	TRBD1	TGTGCCAGCAGTGTACAGGGGTATGGTGGCTACACCTTC	CASSVQGYGGYTF
TRBV19	.	TRBJ1-5	.	TGTGCCAGTAGTACGGAGGGGCCCCAGCATTTT	CASSTEGPQHF
TRBV4-3	.	TRBJ2-7	.	TGCGCCAGCAGCCAAGATGCGGGACACAGATACTCCTACGAGCAGTACTTC	CASSQDAGHRYSYEQYF
TRBV29-1	once	TRBJ2-7	.	TGCAGCGTTCGCCCCGTTGGGGCCTACGAGCAGTACTTC	CSVRPVGAYEQYF
TRBV7-9	.	TRBJ1-1	.	TGTGCCAGCAGCTTAGCGCTGGGTAGACAGGTTAGTGTGGACACTGAAGCTTTCTTT	CASSLALGRQVSVDTEAFF
TRBV18	.	TRBJ2-1	.	TGTGCCAGCTCACTCACAGGGTACGATGAGCAGTTCTTC	CASSLTGYDEQFF
TRBV7-2	.	TRBJ2-5	.	TGTGCCAGCAGCTTAATGGGGGGCGTCGGGGAGACCCAGTACTTC	CASSLMGGVGETQYF
TRBV7-9	few	TRBJ1-1	.	TGTGCCAGCAGCTCGCAGGGAGGCACTGAAGCTTTCTTT	CASSSQGGTEAFF
TRBV6-1	.	TRBJ1-5	.	TGTGCCAGCAGTTTACAGGGAGACAATCAGCCCCAGCATTTT	CASSLQGDNQPQHF
TRBV5-6	.	TRBJ2-6	.	TGTGCCAGCATGCCCGGTCCTCTCCCTGGGGCCAACGTCCTGACTTTC	CASMPGPLPGANVLTF
TRBV29-1	.	TRBJ1-4	.	TGCAGCGTTGCTCTCCTCGCAACTAATGAAAAACTGTTTTTT	CSVALLATNEKLFF
TRBV19	.	TRBJ2-5	.	TGTGCCAGTAGTATCGGCCTCCCAGGGACCCAGTACTTC	CASSIGLPGTQYF
TRBV7-2	.	TRBJ1-2	TRBD1	TGTGCCAGCAGCTTACCGACAGGGGTCGAGGGCTACACCTTC	CASSLPTGVEGYTF
TRBV9	.	TRBJ2-3	TRBD2	TGTGCCAGCAGCGTAGGGGGAGGGGCAGCCTTTTTGGATACGCAGTATTTT	CASSVGGGAAFLDTQYF
TRBV30	.	TRBJ1-2	TRBD1	TGTGCCTGGAGTCCCGGGACAGTCTATGGCTACACCTTC	CAWSPGTVYGYTF
TRBV28	.	TRBJ2-3	.	TGTGCCAGCAGTCTTAGCGTGAGCACAGATACGCAGTATTTT	CASSLSVSTDTQYF
TRBV11-2	.	TRBJ2-5	.	TGTGCCAGCAGCTTACTGAGCGTCCAAGAGACCCAGTACTTC	CASSLLSVQETQYF
TRBV19	.	TRBJ2-1	TRBD1	TGTGCCAGTAGGCAGGGGGTCACCTACAATGAGCAGTTCTTC	CASRQGVTYNEQFF
TRBV23-1	.	TRBJ2-7	TRBD2	TGCGCCAGCAGTCCTGGACTAGCGGGAATCTACGAGCAGTACTTC	CASSPGLAGIYEQYF
TRBV21-1	.	TRBJ2-1	.	TGTGCCAGCAGCAATAAGCAAGAAAGCGTCCCCTACAATGAGCAGTTCTTC	CASSNKQESVPYNEQFF
TRBV10-1	.	TRBJ1-1	.	TGCGCCAGCAGTTTACAGGGCGGCACTGAAGCTTTCTTT	CASSLQGGTEAFF
TRBV5-6	.	TRBJ2-7	.	TGTGCCAGCAGCTTGAAAATAGCGTCCTACGAGCAGTACTTC	CASSLKIASYEQYF
TRBV28	.	TRBJ2-7	TRBD1	TGTGCCAGCAGTTCCCCGGGACAGATCTCCTACGAGCAGTACTTC	CASSSPGQISYEQYF
TRBV29-1	.	TRBJ1-1	.	TGCAGCGTTACTGTCGGACAGACGAACACTGAAGCTTTCTTT	CSVTVGQTNTEAFF
TRBV29-1	.	TRBJ1-1	.	TGCAGCGTTGAAGCGGCACAGCAGAACACTGAAGCTTTCTTT	CSVEAAQQNTEAFF
TRBV11-2	.	TRBJ2-2	TRBD1	TGTGCCAGCAGCTTAGATAGGCAGGGGGCGAACACCGGGGAGCTGTTTTTT	CASSLDRQGANTGELFF
TRBV29-1	.	TRBJ2-7	.	TGCAGCGTTGACGAGCGATACGAGCAGTACTTC	CSVDERYEQYF
TRBV7-8	.	TRBJ2-2	.	TGTGCCAGCAGACCCGGGGGGACACCGAACACCGGGGAGCTGTTTTTT	CASRPGGTPNTGELFF
TRBV19	.	TRBJ2-2	.	TGTGCCAGTAGTGCTAATGGGGTACGGAGGGCCGGGGAGCTGTTTTTT	CASSANGVRRAGELFF
TRBV19	.	TRBJ2-7	TRBD2	TGTGCCAGTAGCGTAGCGGGAGGGAGGTCCTACGAGCAGTACTTC	CASSVAGGRSYEQYF
TRBV28	.	TRBJ1-2	.	TGTGCCAGCAGCGATCAGAAGACAGGACGGGGCTACACCTTC	CASSDQKTGRGYTF
TRBV27	once	TRBJ2-2	TRBD1	TGTGCCAGCAGTTCCCTGACAGGGTTCGACACCGGGGAGCTGTTTTTT	CASSSLTGFDTGELFF
TRBV13	.	TRBJ2-5	.	TGTGCCAGCAGCTTATCCGGCTTACAAGAGACCCAGTACTTC	CASSLSGLQETQYF
TRBV4-3	once	TRBJ2-3	.	TGCGCCAGCAGCCTACTATGGAGGGATACGCAGTATTTT	CASSLLWRDTQYF
TRBV25-1	.	TRBJ2-5	.	TGTGCCAGCAGTGAATATTACGGGAGCCAAGAGACCCAGTACTTC	CASSEYYGSQETQYF
TRBV15	.	TRBJ1-1	.	TGTGCCACCAGCAGAGAAACAGGGTTCGCAGCTTTCTTT	CATSRETGFAAFF
TRBV9	.	TRBJ2-2	TRBD1	TGTGCCAGCAGCGTAGTCGGGACAGGGACCGGGGAGCTGTTTTTT	CASSVVGTGTGELFF
TRBV6-6	.	TRBJ2-1	TRBD1	TGTGCCAGCACCCTGACAGGGGGCTCCTACAATGAGCAGTTCTTC	CASTLTGGSYNEQFF
TRBV5-1	once	TRBJ2-3	.	TGCGCCAGCAGCTTGGACGGGATAAATGCAGATACGCAGTATTTT	CASSLDGINADTQYF
TRBV2	.	TRBJ1-3	.	TGTGCCAGCATTAGGGAGCGGACTGCTGGAAACACCATATATTTT	CASIRERTAGNTIYF
TRBV28	.	TRBJ2-2	.	TGTGCCACCTTCCAGGTGAACACCGGGGAGCTGTTTTTT	CATFQVNTGELFF
TRBV5-1	.	TRBJ2-7	TRBD1	TGCGCCAGCGGCTCGGGACAGGGCCACTACGAGCAGTACTTC	CASGSGQGHYEQYF
TRBV13	.	TRBJ2-3	.	TGTGCCAGCAGCTTCACCGGGACCGCCACAGATACGCAGTATTTT	CASSFTGTATDTQYF
TRBV9	.	TRBJ2-2	.	TGTGCCAGCAGCGTGTGGGCGGACGGGGAGCTGTTTTTT	CASSVWADGELFF
TRBV6-4	.	TRBJ2-3	TRBD2	TGTGCCAGCAGTCCCCTAGCGGGAGCCACAGATACGCAGTATTTT	CASSPLAGATDTQYF
TRBV18	.	TRBJ2-1	TRBD1	TGTGCCAGCTCACCGCGGACAGGGAACAATGAGCAGTTCTTC	CASSPRTGNNEQFF
TRBV10-1	.	TRBJ2-7	TRBD1	TGCGCCAGCAGCGAGGGGGCCTCCTACGAGCAGTACTTC	CASSEGASYEQYF
TRBV2	.	TRBJ1-4	.	TGTGCCAGCAGTGCGGGCGATATCGCCGCAAAACTGTTTTTT	CASSAGDIAAKLFF